This TCR beta chain was captured by sequencing in a study of beta chain features in type 1 diabetes. Remarks on this clone: What it binds is unknown.

Every bit of the isolated RNA underwent reverse transcription, so sequencing read expressed TCRB transcripts. TCRdb's copy holds only in-frame clones and misses some; the assay was immunoSEQ multiplex PCR. The sample consists of more than 100,000 clones, over 25% of them appearing once. This CDR3 comprises 14 residues. Per the germline V gene, CDR1 is MNHNS and CDR2 is SASEGT. The V and J ends lost 6 bases and 0 bases, in that order; junction bases with no gene match: 0. Regarding the study as a whole: In every one of the four CD4+ subsets, TCRB CDR3s were moderately but significantly shorter in Type 1 diabetes patients.

Input material: central memory CD4+ T cells from blood. This sequence was found in a woman under 30 with type 1 diabetes. V and J are TRBV6-1 and TRBJ2-1, with 9 bases lining up with TRBD2. The CDR3 sequence: CASRLAGSYNEQFF. DNA for the CDR3: TGTGCCAGCAGACTAGCGGGCTCCTACAATGAGCAGTTCTTC.